The TCR beta chain under discussion was sequenced for a study of shared clonotypes between healthy human individuals. Study-level points and caveats: The study sampled only blood, and tissue repertoires likely differ.

The CDR3 has 14 residues. The V end lost 6 bases, the J end lost 4 bases, and 15 bases lay between the germline ends. Germline V lookup: CDR1 MNHEY, CDR2 SVGAGI. Repertoires were generated with immunoSEQ multiplex PCR, while TCRdb's copy carries only in-frame clones and drops some. Here the sample spans some 2.4 million clones, approximately 93% being singletons. With respect to this clone: Its antigen is unknown.

The chain recombines TRBV6-5 with TRBJ1-1, with unresolved D. This TCR came from a man aged 18 to 29 in good health. Some clones in this sample may be carry-over from other donors' samples. Input material: naive CD4+ T cells from PBMCs. As for subset: CD45RA+ positively selected. In nucleotides, the CDR3 is TGTGCCAGCAGCCCTGGATGGGCGGGCACTGAAGCTTTCTTT. It encodes CASSPGWAGTEAFF.